The entry below describes one T cell receptor (beta chain). This clone is assessed as medium-sized (0.01 to 0.1%). Its cognate antigen has yet to be identified. Base quality data are lacking; no much larger clone is found one base away. CDR1 and CDR2, looked up from the germline V gene, are MGHRA and YSYEKL. V drops 1 base and J drops 6 bases, leaving 10 bases in between. From the cysteine up to the phenylalanine, the CDR3 has a length of 13 residues. Only the CDR3 region is kept as DNA, spanning 39 bases read in frame from base 1. Synthetic TCR analog templates were spiked into each PCR to estimate absolute template abundance from read counts. The immunoSEQ assay used bias-controlled V and J gene primers to amplify TCRbeta CDR3 regions from genomic DNA. Sequencing of rearranged TCRbeta segments was performed at approximately 20X coverage. The study's own analysis went as follows. Sequencing errors were corrected by clustering and CDR3s were annotated against IMGT to assign V, D and J genes. Only productive TCRbeta rearrangements were used in downstream analyses, excluding out-of-frame or stop-codon sequences. To compute clonality, Shannon entropy was normalized by the log of the number of unique productive sequences and then subtracted from one. Fisher's exact test with Benjamini-Hochberg correction, using a cutoff of adjusted p below 0.01, was how clones that differed between time points or between blood and tumor were identified. TCRdb stores this immuneACCESS table with in-frame sequences only. Part of the clones is absent; in the studies checked, under half of the shortfall reflects unresolved V genes, and no reason is known for the rest. Clone size and the V and J calls come from that table; the DNA yielded D and trimming. The sample table holds about 120,000 clones, of which around 86% were seen once. The ten largest clones take up roughly 2.4% of the sample.

This record comes from a study of PD-L1 blockade in urothelial cancer (dated by TCRdb to 2015 to 2018). For the study in its entirety: Every patient began therapy at some point between 2014 and 2015 and was given atezolizumab 1,200 mg intravenously every 3 weeks. In the same patients, whole exome sequencing and RNA sequencing of pretreatment tumors were performed in addition to TCR sequencing. Blood samples were analyzed at two time points: 3 weeks after treatment start (second dose) and 6 weeks after treatment start. Under 30 patients had pretreatment blood TCR-seq, roughly 24 had at least one posttreatment blood collection, and roughly 24 had tumor TCR-seq. Blood samples yielded a median of roughly 140,000 T cells and approximately 83,000 unique TCRs, with median clonality approximately 0.08. About 85% of the roughly 29 patients were males with bladder-origin urothelial cancer, and 18 of 29 reported a prior smoking history. An ECOG performance status of 0 or 1 was recorded for the patients, and 0 to 3 prior chemotherapy regimens had been received by the patients. Eight or nine patients reached durable clinical benefit, while about 19 patients did not. Pretreatment tumor samples and matched peripheral blood, collected serially before and after atezolizumab treatment, underwent TCR sequencing. An exploratory multi-omic analysis was conducted of the somatic, immune and clinical correlates of response to PD-L1 blockade with atezolizumab in urothelial cancer. Durable clinical benefit was defined as progression-free survival longer than 6 months, and TCR features were also tested against progression-free and overall survival.

The time point label corresponds to: peripheral blood 6 weeks after treatment start. A total of 25 to 35 patients with locally advanced or metastatic urothelial carcinoma, treated at Memorial Sloan Kettering on a trial protocol, made up the cohort. Peripheral blood mononuclear cells were collected pretreatment and during treatment, at between 1 and 8 total time points per patient. The Qiagen DNeasy Blood extraction kit was used to purify genomic DNA from total PBMCs and tumor samples. PBMCs were collected pretreatment and during treatment, and were isolated and stored as previously described. Here is what the overall study found, with its caveats: Because the sample size was small (n ≈ 27) and many of the analyses were exploratory, the results are meant to be hypothesis-generating. Improved progression-free and overall survival was found to be associated with pretreatment peripheral blood TCR clonality below the median. Patients with durable benefit showed greater expansion of tumor-associated TCR clones in peripheral blood 3 weeks after starting treatment (n ≈ 20, p = 0.022).

The sample here was PBMCs, taken around atezolizumab (anti-PD-L1) treatment. In this chain, TRBV4-1 is recombined with TRBJ2-7; no D gene can be assigned with confidence. This receptor was taken from a man aged 45-65 years with urothelial cancer. The CDR3 region has the sequence CASSQGLVGEQYF. The bases read TGCGCCAGCAGCCAAGGCCTAGTCGGCGAGCAGTACTTC.